This T cell receptor (beta chain) stems from a study of preoperative IRX-2 immunotherapy in early breast cancer. This CDR3 spans 17 amino acids. CDR1 and CDR2 from the germline V gene are SGHNT and YENEEA. V was shortened by 3 bases and J by 2 bases, with 17 bases between the two germline ends. Clones were sequenced by immunoSEQ multiplex PCR, and TCRdb holds only the in-frame ones, with some missing. The table includes fewer than 25,000 clones, around 81% detected once. Treatment meaning: preoperative locoregional IRX-2 cytokine immunotherapy. This phase Ib study tested locoregional IRX-2 cytokine immunotherapy given before surgery.

The specimen comprised lymph node tissue, sampled after IRX-2 immunotherapy. This clonotype was obtained from a human donor with breast cancer. This chain joins TRBV11-3 and TRBJ2-1, with D maybe TRBD1 (8 bases). The CDR3 protein is CASSLVRTGRAYNEQFF. The CDR3 DNA sequence: TGTGCCAGCAGCTTGGTTCGGACAGGGAGGGCCTACAATGAGCAGTTCTTC.